The 21 T cell receptor beta chains below were found in one sample sequenced in a study of CD8 T cells in ankylosing spondylitis. TCRdb re-analysed the 5' RACE reads in MiXCR, keeping a single row per CDR3 protein. The sample lists 470,000 or so distinct CDR3 sequences, about 24% occurring once. Study outcomes and limitations: Among TCR beta sequences, a motif of eight highly homologous variants appeared characteristic of ankylosing spondylitis blood.

No antigen is known for these receptors. Input material: blood, either unsorted or a sorted T cell fraction (not recorded which). The receptor source for this set is a male donor with ankylosing spondylitis.

V gene TRBV7-6 combines with J gene TRBJ1-1; D not certain. V shed 5 bases and J shed 4 bases, with 20 bases lying between them. This CDR3 spans 16 amino acids. Germline V gives CDR1 SGHVS, CDR2 FNYEAQ. CDR3 sequence reads: CASSLTGRRVSTEAFF. The CDR3 DNA is TGTGCCAGCAGCCTTACTGGGAGGCGGGTTTCCACTGAAGCTTTCTTT.

The chain links TRBV7-2 to TRBJ2-7; 10 bases align to TRBD2. The CDR3 covers 14 residues. The J segment lost 10 bases and the V segment lost 5 bases, leaving 11 bases of the junction unmatched. CDR1 is SGHTA, CDR2 FQGNSA, per germline. The CDR3 loop is CASSMRPAGGQQYF. The CDR3 region has the DNA TGTGCCAGCAGCATGCGCCCAGCGGGAGGGCAACAGTACTTC.

V and J are TRBV27 and TRBJ2-3; 8 nucleotides line up with TRBD2. CDR3 length: 15 amino acids. Germline assignment: CDR1 MNHEY and CDR2 SMNVEV (reference sequence). V gave up 0 bases and J gave up 9 bases; unmatched junction bases: 8. Written as DNA, the CDR3 is TGTGCCAGCAGTTTATCTAGCGGGGTCATCGACACGCAGTATTTT. This encodes CASSLSSGVIDTQYF.

The V gene is TRBV5-5, the J gene TRBJ2-2; maybe TRBD2 (5 bases). The V and J ends lost 7 bases and 7 bases respectively, with 20 bases between them. The germline V gene has CDR1 SGHKS and CDR2 YYEKEE (reference sequence). The CDR3 runs 15 residues. The CDR3 sequence is CASDPGGGGSGELFF. The CDR3 region has the DNA TGTGCCAGCGACCCCGGCGGAGGCGGTAGCGGGGAGCTGTTTTTT.

This chain joins TRBV7-2 and TRBJ2-5; D is uncertain. V lost 1 base and J lost 5, with 14 bases in between. The CDR3 length is 15 residues. CDR1 and CDR2 from the germline V gene are SGHTA and FQGNSA. The CDR3 DNA follows: TGTGCCAGCAGCTTAGTTGGCCAGATGAGGGAGACCCAGTACTTC. Translated: CASSLVGQMRETQYF. Supplemented by reference TRBV7-2 and TRBJ2-5, the full variable domain reads GAGVSQSPSNKVTEKGKDVELRCDPISGHTALYWYRQSLGQGLEFLIYFQGNSAPDKSGLPSDRFSAERTGGSVSTLTIQRTQQEDSAVYLCASSLVGQMRETQYFGPGTRLLVL.

In its sample, this clonotype was seen a few times. The rearrangement links TRBV15 to TRBJ2-7; D remains unclear. Germline lookup yields CDR1 LNHNV and CDR2 YYDKDF (reference sequence). Trimming took 0 bases from V and 0 from J, leaving 6 bases between them. The CDR3 extends over 14 amino acids. The CDR3 reads CATSRDTDSYEQYF. The CDR3 bases are TGTGCCACCAGCAGAGATACAGACTCCTACGAGCAGTACTTC.

The rearrangement links TRBV6-2 or TRBV6-3 to TRBJ1-1, with no clear D. CDR3 size: 11 residues. Trimming cost V 5 bases and J 4 bases, with 5 bases left between them. Germline values: CDR1 MNHEY, CDR2 SVGEGT. In DNA form, the CDR3 reads TGTGCCAGCAGTACCGTCACTGAAGCTTTCTTT. Translating gives CASSTVTEAFF.

This clonotype has just a few counts. This sequence joins TRBV7-2 and TRBJ2-7; D not resolved. The CDR3 sequence is 16 residues long. Germline assignment: CDR1 SGHTA and CDR2 FQGNSA. Trimming took 5 bases from V and 1 from J, leaving 18 bases between them. This chain's CDR3 is CASSPSYERESYEQYF. CDR3 nucleotides: TGTGCCAGCAGCCCTTCCTACGAGCGCGAATCCTACGAGCAGTACTTC.

The J gene is TRBJ2-3, the V gene TRBV5-1; 13 bases are shared with TRBD2. V gave up 4 bases and J gave up 1 base; unmatched junction bases: 3. The CDR3 contains 16 residues. Germline CDR1 and CDR2: SGHRS and YFSETQ. The CDR3 DNA follows: TGCGCCAGCAGCAAGGGACTAGCGGGACGCACAGATACGCAGTATTTT. It is translated as CASSKGLAGRTDTQYF.

This clonotype was recorded a few times. The V and J genes are TRBV7-2 and TRBJ2-1, with TRBD1 matching 8 bases. V shed 4 bases, J shed 0 bases, and the junction held 8 bases outside the gene matches. The germline V gene encodes CDR1 SGHTA and CDR2 FQGNSA. The CDR3 covers 17 residues. The CDR3 sequence is CASSSHRTGSSYNEQFF. CDR3 in DNA: TGTGCCAGCAGCTCTCACCGGACAGGGAGCTCCTACAATGAGCAGTTCTTC.

This chain links TRBV20-1 with TRBJ2-7, with 9 bases lining up with TRBD2. This CDR3 is built from 15 residues. With 0 bases clipped from V and 5 bases from J, the junction kept 8 bases outside the gene matches. Germline V CDR1 and CDR2: DFQATT, SNEGSKA (reference sequence). CDR3 protein: CSAREGSGRSNEQYV. CDR3 in DNA: TGCAGTGCTAGAGAAGGTAGCGGGAGAAGCAACGAGCAGTACGTC.

This clonotype was found a few times. J is TRBJ2-5 and V is TRBV3-1; maybe TRBD1 (6 bases). V was shortened by 2 bases and J by 9 bases, with 19 bases between the two germline ends. The CDR3 has 15 residues. CDR1 and CDR2 from the germline V gene are LGHDT and YNNKEL (reference sequence). The CDR3 region is CASSQQGRGDWAQYF. DNA of the CDR3: TGTGCCAGCAGCCAACAGGGGCGAGGGGATTGGGCCCAGTACTTC.

This clonotype was counted only a few times. The V call is TRBV6-5, the J call TRBJ1-1; 8 bases are shared with TRBD1. CDR1 and CDR2 from the germline V gene are MNHEY and SVGAGI. This CDR3 contains 17 residues. V lost 3 bases and J lost 1; bases outside the gene matches: 10. The CDR3: CASSYWGQAPGNTEAFF. CDR3 DNA sequence: TGTGCCAGCAGTTATTGGGGACAGGCCCCTGGGAACACTGAAGCTTTCTTT.

The sample holds a few counts of this clonotype. This sequence joins TRBV20-1 and TRBJ2-3, with D tentatively TRBD2 (6 bases). V lost 0 bases to trimming and J lost 0 bases, with 13 bases between them. CDR3 size: 16 residues. Germline V lookup: CDR1 DFQATT, CDR2 SNEGSKA (reference sequence). The CDR3 loop reads CSARDWSSGSTDTQYF. The CDR3 nucleotides are TGCAGTGCTAGAGATTGGAGTAGCGGAAGCACAGATACGCAGTATTTT.

This clonotype was recorded only once. The CDR3 bases are TGTGCCACCAGCAGAGTTTCAATGACATCGGGCGAGCAGTACTTC. Its translation: CATSRVSMTSGEQYF. V usage is TRBV15 and J usage is TRBJ2-7; D gene uncertain. The CDR3 length is 15 residues. CDR1 is LNHNV and CDR2 is YYDKDF in the germline V gene (reference sequence). V was shortened by 1 base and J by 6 bases, with 16 bases between the two germline ends.

V gene TRBV7-6 combines with J gene TRBJ2-1, with D hard to call. The CDR3 spans 13 residues. The V end was cut by 3 bases, the J end by 5 bases, with 8 bases between. Germline loops: CDR1 SGHVS, CDR2 FNYEAQ. CDR3 in DNA: TGTGCCAGCAGCTTCCAAAAGGACAATGAGCAGTTCTTC. Translated: CASSFQKDNEQFF.

V is TRBV30 and J is TRBJ2-2, with 7 bases fitting TRBD2. This CDR3 contains 14 residues. V was clipped by 0 bases and J by 5 bases; unmatched bases: 3. Germline CDR1 is GTSNPN and CDR2 is SVGIG (reference sequence). In DNA form, the CDR3 reads TGTGCCTGGAGTGTAGGACTAGAGACCGGGGAGCTGTTTTTT. This encodes CAWSVGLETGELFF.

This chain uses TRBV20-1 with TRBJ2-5; a possible D gene is TRBD2 (5 bases). Germline CDR1 DFQATT, CDR2 SNEGSKA (reference sequence). The CDR3 contains 13 residues. The CDR3 DNA is TGCAGCGCAGACGGGGAAATAAGGGAGACCCAGTACTTC. As protein: CSADGEIRETQYF.

This clonotype was detected a few times. The V and J genes are TRBV27 and TRBJ2-7; 8 bases fit TRBD2. CDR1 and CDR2 (germline): MNHEY, SMNVEV (reference sequence). The J segment lost 5 bases and the V segment lost 10 bases, leaving 16 bases of the junction unmatched. This CDR3 is 15 amino acids long. CDR3 nucleotide sequence: TGTGCCACCGCCAAATTTCCGGGAGGGCCGGACGAGCAGTACGTC. It encodes CATAKFPGGPDEQYV.

In its sample, this clonotype was seen a few times. The chain couples TRBV2 to TRBJ2-1; no clear D gene. In germline, CDR1 is SNHLY, CDR2 FYNNEI. V dropped 7 bases and J dropped 2 bases, with 9 bases sitting between them. This CDR3 is 13 amino acids long. The CDR3 is CASNGYPYNEQFF. The CDR3 DNA follows: TGTGCCAGCAACGGGTATCCCTACAATGAGCAGTTCTTC.

This clonotype has a count of ten or more. The rearrangement links TRBV12-3 or TRBV12-4 to TRBJ2-7; D uncertain. This CDR3 comprises 12 residues. V was trimmed by 3 bases and J by 1 base, leaving 4 bases between them. CDR3 region: CASSFRSYEQYF. As DNA, the CDR3 is TGTGCCAGCAGTTTCAGGTCCTACGAGCAGTACTTC.